A single sample gave rise to the 8 T cell receptor beta chains below, sequenced in a study of shared clonotypes between healthy human individuals. Data came from immunoSEQ multiplex PCR; TCRdb stores just in-frame clones and leaves some out. Of some 1,400,000 clones in the sample, approximately 97% were seen once. Material: naive CD4+ T cells sorted from blood. The subset: CD45RA+ positively selected. These receptors originate from a man aged 25-45 years in good health.

The genes are TRBV28 and TRBJ2-7; TRBD1 aligns across 7 bases. Germline-derived CDR1 and CDR2 are MDHEN and SYDVKM. The trim removed 5 bases at V and 3 bases at J, leaving 10 bases unmatched. The CDR3 extends over 15 amino acids. CDR3 in DNA: TGTGCCAGCAGTAAGGACAGGAGCTCGCACTACGAGCAGTACTTC. Encoded protein: CASSKDRSSHYEQYF.

This clone appeared a single time. The chain has TRBV4-1 and TRBJ2-1; D uncertain. The germline CDR1 and CDR2 sequences are MGHRA and YSYEKL. V dropped 1 base and J dropped 3 bases, with 7 bases sitting between them. The CDR3 is made up of 14 amino acids. The DNA for the CDR3 is TGCGCCAGCAGCCAAGTTGCTGACTACAATGAGCAGTTCTTC. It yields the protein CASSQVADYNEQFF.

J is TRBJ2-3 and V is TRBV6-1; unclear D gene. Germline V lookup: CDR1 MNHNS, CDR2 SASEGT. Trimming pared 10 bases from V and 2 bases from J, leaving 16 bases between. This CDR3 has 14 amino acids. As DNA, the CDR3 is TGTGCCACCTCGTCGGCGCCCGACACAGATACGCAGTATTTT. Amino acid sequence: CATSSAPDTDTQYF.

The chain combines TRBV7-2 with TRBJ2-1, with a weak D call TRBD2 (7 bases). V gave up 6 bases and J gave up 5 bases, with 23 bases separating them. Germline CDR1 SGHTA, CDR2 FQGNSA. This CDR3 is built from 17 residues. The chain's CDR3 is CASSLPGGRERDNEQFF. The CDR3 nucleotides are TGTGCCAGCAGTCTTCCTGGGGGGCGGGAGCGTGACAATGAGCAGTTCTTC. The variable domain in full, with the rest retrieved from reference TRBV7-2 and TRBJ2-1, is GAGVSQSPSNKVTEKGKDVELRCDPISGHTALYWYRQSLGQGLEFLIYFQGNSAPDKSGLPSDRFSAERTGGSVSTLTIQRTQQEDSAVYLCASSLPGGRERDNEQFFGPGTRLTVL.

The chain is built from TRBV4-2 and TRBJ2-5, with 8 nucleotides matching TRBD1. Germline V gene lookup returns CDR1 LGHNA and CDR2 YNFKEQ. Trimming at V came to 1 base and at J to 2 bases, leaving 0 bases not matched to a gene. The length of the CDR3 is 14 residues. The CDR3 here is CASSQGDRQETQYF. The CDR3 DNA reads as TGTGCCAGCAGCCAAGGGGACAGGCAAGAGACCCAGTACTTC.

This clone is a singleton in its sample. The V call is TRBV19, the J call TRBJ2-2, with TRBD1 as a possible D gene (5 bases). CDR3 length: 16 residues. Germline CDR1 LNHDA, CDR2 SQIVND (reference sequence). V dropped 3 bases and J dropped 1 base, with 12 bases sitting between them. The CDR3 DNA sequence: TGTGCCAGTAGTATCTGGAGACAGTTGAACACCGGGGAGCTGTTTTTT. It specifies CASSIWRQLNTGELFF.

The CDR3 sequence: CASSLRSSNEKLFF. CDR3 nucleotides: TGTGCCAGCAGCTTACGCAGCAGTAATGAAAAACTGTTTTTT. This chain uses TRBV7-8 with TRBJ1-4, with no clear D. From germline, CDR1 is SGHVS and CDR2 FQNEAQ. The CDR3 has 14 amino acids. Trimming cost V 2 bases and J 4 bases, with 8 bases left between them.

The gene calls are TRBV5-1 and TRBJ2-5; TRBD1 matches at 7 bases. The J segment lost 3 bases and the V segment lost 5 bases, leaving 10 bases of the junction unmatched. The CDR3 length is 15 residues. Germline CDR1 is SGHRS and CDR2 is YFSETQ. DNA for the CDR3: TGCGCCAGCAGTCGCAGCTTAGACAGGGAAGAGACCCAGTACTTC. It yields the protein CASSRSLDREETQYF.